These 26 T cell receptor beta chains were all obtained from the same sample, sequenced in a study of T cell repertoires and HLA-DP antigens. Sequencing was performed with immunoSEQ multiplex PCR; in TCRdb, only in-frame clones are kept and a portion is missing. This table holds around 90,000 clones, more than 75% found once. For these receptors, no antigen is known. The specimen was CD4+ T cells from PBMCs. The source of these receptors is a middle-aged man in good health and CMV-seronegative.

The chain links TRBV11-2 to TRBJ2-2, with a weak D call TRBD2 (6 bases). Germline V lookup: CDR1 SGHAT, CDR2 FQNNGV. The CDR3 contains 16 residues. V lost 5 bases and J lost 5, with 18 bases in between. Here the CDR3 DNA reads TGTGCCAGCAGCCCCATCGCGGGGAAGAGGACCGGGGAGCTGTTTTTT. Its translation is CASSPIAGKRTGELFF. Supplemented by reference TRBV11-2 and TRBJ2-2, the full variable domain reads EAGVAQSPRYKIIEKRQSVAFWCNPISGHATLYWYQQILGQGPKLLIQFQNNGVVDDSQLPKDRFSAERLKGVDSTLKIQPAKLEDSAVYLCASSPIAGKRTGELFFGEGSRLTVL.

J is TRBJ2-5 and V is TRBV5-1; 12 bases are shared with TRBD2. The CDR3 totals 21 residues. J was trimmed by 0 bases and V by 3 bases; bases with no gene match: 18. Germline CDR1 is SGHRS and CDR2 is YFSETQ. CDR3 amino acids: CASSWPSLLAGGIGYQETQYF. DNA for the CDR3: TGCGCCAGCAGCTGGCCCTCATTACTAGCGGGGGGTATCGGGTACCAAGAGACCCAGTACTTC.

This chain links TRBV5-1 with TRBJ1-4; no clear D gene. Trimming shortened V by 3 bases and J by 0 bases, and 3 bases separated the two germline ends. Germline V CDR1 and CDR2: SGHRS, YFSETQ. This CDR3 is built from 13 residues. The CDR3 DNA reads as TGCGCCAGCAGCTCTGCAACTAATGAAAAACTGTTTTTT. Its protein product is CASSSATNEKLFF. Full variable domain (rest looked up from reference TRBV5-1 and TRBJ1-4): KAGVTQTPRYLIKTRGQQVTLSCSPISGHRSVSWYQQTPGQGLQFLFEYFSETQRNKGNFPGRFSGRQFSNSRSEMNVSTLELGDSALYLCASSSATNEKLFFGSGTQLSVL.

This chain connects TRBV7-2 to TRBJ2-5, with 10 bases lining up with TRBD2. Germline-derived CDR1 and CDR2 are SGHTA and FQGNSA. CDR3 size: 17 residues. Trimming cost V 5 bases and J 1 base; bases outside gene matches: 10. CDR3 residues: CASSLPGLALLQETQYF. The CDR3, as DNA: TGTGCCAGCAGCCTACCGGGACTAGCGTTGCTCCAAGAGACCCAGTACTTC.

The chain joins TRBV9 to TRBJ1-5, with no clear D. CDR3 length equals 15 residues. V was pared by 1 base and J by 7 bases, with 15 bases between. Germline CDR1 reads SGDLS; CDR2 reads YYNGEE. The CDR3 protein is CASSVSGGYGQPQHF. The CDR3 DNA sequence: TGTGCCAGCAGCGTAAGTGGAGGGTACGGACAGCCCCAGCATTTT.

The chain combines TRBV5-1 with TRBJ1-4; tentative D call: TRBD1 (5 bases). Germline values: CDR1 SGHRS, CDR2 YFSETQ. V gave up 1 base and J gave up 6 bases, with 7 bases separating them. CDR3 length: 13 amino acids. CDR3 bases: TGCGCCAGCAGCTTGCTAGGGGATGAAAAACTGTTTTTT. As protein: CASSLLGDEKLFF.

This chain uses TRBV7-9 with TRBJ2-7; D remains unclear. Germline CDR1 reads SEHNR; CDR2 reads FQNEAQ (reference sequence). The length of the CDR3 is 12 residues. V was shortened by 1 base and J by 0 bases, with 1 base between the two germline ends. CDR3 in amino acids: CASSLGSYEQYF. The CDR3 coding sequence is TGTGCCAGCAGCTTAGGCTCCTACGAGCAGTACTTC.

The rearrangement links TRBV28 to TRBJ1-2; perhaps TRBD1 as D (6 bases). CDR1 and CDR2 (germline): MDHEN, SYDVKM. V dropped 8 bases and J dropped 5 bases, with 21 bases sitting between them. The CDR3 sequence is 15 residues long. The CDR3 loop reads CASDARGTQDYGYTF. CDR3 DNA sequence: TGTGCCAGCGACGCACGAGGGACACAGGATTATGGCTACACCTTC.

The chain has TRBV28 and TRBJ2-7, with 7 bases fitting TRBD1. The CDR3 consists of 14 residues. Germline V lookup: CDR1 MDHEN, CDR2 SYDVKM. With 8 bases clipped from V and 3 bases from J, the junction kept 10 bases outside the gene matches. The CDR3: CASRKQGPYYEQYF. The DNA of the CDR3 is TGTGCCAGCCGAAAACAGGGGCCCTACTACGAGCAGTACTTC.

The chain recombines TRBV30 with TRBJ2-3; D gene uncertain. The length of the CDR3 is 13 residues. Per the germline V gene, CDR1 is GTSNPN and CDR2 is SVGIG (reference sequence). The V end lost 4 bases, the J end lost 10 bases, and 18 bases lay between the germline ends. The CDR3 is CAWKSHGQSAQYF. The CDR3 DNA follows: TGTGCCTGGAAATCCCACGGTCAATCGGCGCAGTATTTT.

The V gene is TRBV11-1, the J gene TRBJ1-1; a possible D gene is TRBD1 (5 bases). CDR1 and CDR2 from the germline V gene are SGHAT and FQDESV (reference sequence). The CDR3 is 15 residues long. The V end lost 2 bases, the J end lost 1 base, and 11 bases lay between the germline ends. DNA of the CDR3: TGTGCCAGCAGCTTATTAGGCGGGGCGAACACTGAAGCTTTCTTT. Protein: CASSLLGGANTEAFF.

The chain carries TRBV6-5 and TRBJ2-7; D not certain. CDR1 and CDR2 from the germline V gene are MNHEY and SVGAGI. The CDR3 has 13 amino acids. The V end was cut by 8 bases, the J end by 0 bases, with 11 bases between. The CDR3 nucleotides read TGTGCCAGCGGTTCAGGATCCTCCTACGAGCAGTACTTC. This translates into CASGSGSSYEQYF.

The rearrangement uses TRBV10-1 and TRBJ2-5; D might be TRBD2 (6 bases). In germline, CDR1 is WNHNN, CDR2 SYGVQD (reference sequence). The CDR3 is 12 residues long. The V and J ends lost 6 bases and 7 bases respectively, with 12 bases between them. For the CDR3, the DNA is TGCGCCAGCAGGAGGGACTGCGGGACCCAGTACTTC. Protein: CASRRDCGTQYF.

The chain has TRBV7-2 and TRBJ1-3; no definite D call. The CDR3 loop spans 14 amino acids. Germline-derived CDR1 and CDR2 are SGHTA and FQGNSA. The V gene lost 1 base and the J gene lost 2 bases, with 6 bases spanning the gap. CDR3 protein: CASSLGVAGNTIYF. The CDR3 DNA is TGTGCCAGCAGCTTAGGAGTCGCTGGAAACACCATATATTTT.

On this clone itself: The same CDR3 also results from other DNA sequences found in this sample. This chain uses TRBV14 with TRBJ2-3; no clear D. The CDR3 sequence is 14 residues long. The germline V gene encodes CDR1 SGHDN and CDR2 FVKESK. Trimming removed 4 bases from V and 5 bases from J, with 13 bases in between. The CDR3 here is CASSPRLVGDTQYF. In DNA form, the CDR3 reads TGTGCCAGCAGCCCCAGATTAGTGGGAGATACGCAGTATTTT.

J is TRBJ1-5 and V is TRBV6-5; possibly TRBD1 for D (5 bases). The germline V and J ends were trimmed by 6 bases and 4 bases, with 10 bases remaining between them. The CDR3 totals 13 residues. The germline V gene encodes CDR1 MNHEY and CDR2 SVGAGI. The CDR3 bases are TGTGCCAGCAGCCCCAGGGAAAATCAGCCCCAGCATTTT. It specifies CASSPRENQPQHF.

This chain links TRBV14 with TRBJ2-7; 7 bases fit TRBD1. Germline V gene lookup returns CDR1 SGHDN and CDR2 FVKESK. The CDR3 has 16 residues. Unmatched junction bases numbered 8, after V lost 0 bases and J lost 3 bases. This CDR3 is CASSQEGRQGDYEQYF. The CDR3 nucleotides read TGTGCCAGCAGCCAAGAAGGGCGTCAGGGGGACTACGAGCAGTACTTC.

The chain recombines TRBV7-6 with TRBJ2-2; the D gene is possibly TRBD1 (5 bases). Germline CDR1 reads SGHVS; CDR2 reads FNYEAQ. The CDR3 contains 13 residues. The V end was cut by 4 bases, the J end by 7 bases, with 10 bases between. DNA for the CDR3: TGTGCCAGCAGCTCAATCAGGGACGGGGAGCTGTTTTTT. Translating gives CASSSIRDGELFF.

The chain has TRBV4-2 and TRBJ2-2, with a weak D call TRBD2 (6 bases). Germline CDR1 and CDR2: LGHNA and YNFKEQ. With 0 bases removed from V and 1 base from J, the gap between germline ends came to 9 bases. The CDR3 is made up of 16 amino acids. The CDR3 nucleotides read TGTGCCAGCAGCCAAGAGAGGAGGGGGAACACCGGGGAGCTGTTTTTT. Translated, it gives CASSQERRGNTGELFF.

The table lists this clone with a few counts. The rearrangement links TRBV7-9 to TRBJ1-1; D gene ambiguous. The CDR3 totals 14 residues. The V gene lost 1 base and the J gene lost 7 bases, with 13 bases spanning the gap. Germline CDR1 is SEHNR and CDR2 is FQNEAQ (reference sequence). CDR3 loop: CASSLGGSRGEAFF. The CDR3 DNA is TGTGCCAGCAGCTTAGGAGGTTCCCGAGGTGAAGCTTTCTTT. Using reference TRBV7-9 and TRBJ1-1 for the parts outside the CDR3, the full variable domain is DTGVSQNPRHKITKRGQNVTFRCDPISEHNRLYWYRQTLGQGPEFLTYFQNEAQLEKSRLLSDRFSAERPKGSFSTLEIQRTEQGDSAMYLCASSLGGSRGEAFFGQGTRLTVV.

This clone was picked up one time. The chain has TRBV5-8 and TRBJ2-5, with TRBD1 matching over 8 bases. The end of the DNA aligns better with TRBJ2-7, so the J call may be wrong. This CDR3 is 15 amino acids long. In germline, CDR1 is SGHTS, CDR2 YDEGEE. For the CDR3, the DNA is TGTGCCAGCAGCCGGCCGGGACAGGCCTCCTACGAGCAGTACTTC. Its protein product is CASSRPGQASYEQYF.

The chain recombines TRBV29-1 with TRBJ1-2; D is ambiguous. The CDR3 runs 11 residues. V was trimmed by 1 base and J by 4 bases, leaving 4 bases between them. Germline V lookup: CDR1 SQVTM, CDR2 ANQGSEA. The CDR3 DNA is TGCAGCGTTGAAGGGGCCTATGGCTACACCTTC. It specifies CSVEGAYGYTF.

The V and J genes are TRBV19 and TRBJ2-7; TRBD2 matches 7 bases. The CDR3 is made up of 14 amino acids. V dropped 7 bases and J dropped 3; count of bases not matched to a gene: 9. CDR1 and CDR2 from the germline V gene are LNHDA and SQIVND (reference sequence). The CDR3 sequence is CASIGSGTNYEQYF. As DNA, the CDR3 is TGTGCCAGTATCGGAAGCGGGACGAACTACGAGCAGTACTTC.

The rearrangement joins TRBV11-1 to TRBJ1-1; TRBD1 matches at 7 bases. Germline values: CDR1 SGHAT, CDR2 FQDESV (reference sequence). After removal of 5 bases from V and 7 bases from J, the junction contained 13 bases not matched to a gene. CDR3 length equals 15 residues. CDR3 loop: CASSRGTAVEGEAFF. For the CDR3, the DNA is TGTGCCAGCAGCCGCGGGACAGCAGTCGAAGGTGAAGCTTTCTTT.

The rearrangement links TRBV7-9 to TRBJ1-3; possibly TRBD1 for D (5 bases). V was cut by 1 base and J by 0 bases, with 16 bases left in between. Germline assignment: CDR1 SEHNR and CDR2 FQNEAQ (reference sequence). CDR3 length equals 18 residues. Here the CDR3 reads CASSLVGTTVLSGNTIYF. For the CDR3, the DNA is TGTGCCAGCAGCTTAGTTGGGACTACAGTTCTCTCTGGAAACACCATATATTTT.

This chain uses TRBV7-9 with TRBJ2-3; D is possibly TRBD1 or TRBD2 (6 bases each). CDR1 is SEHNR and CDR2 is FQNEAQ in the germline V gene (reference sequence). V lost 8 bases and J lost 1, with 19 bases in between. This CDR3 spans 16 amino acids. The CDR3 here is CASVRQAGLRTDTQYF. The CDR3 DNA is TGTGCCAGCGTCCGACAGGCGGGGCTGCGCACAGATACGCAGTATTTT.